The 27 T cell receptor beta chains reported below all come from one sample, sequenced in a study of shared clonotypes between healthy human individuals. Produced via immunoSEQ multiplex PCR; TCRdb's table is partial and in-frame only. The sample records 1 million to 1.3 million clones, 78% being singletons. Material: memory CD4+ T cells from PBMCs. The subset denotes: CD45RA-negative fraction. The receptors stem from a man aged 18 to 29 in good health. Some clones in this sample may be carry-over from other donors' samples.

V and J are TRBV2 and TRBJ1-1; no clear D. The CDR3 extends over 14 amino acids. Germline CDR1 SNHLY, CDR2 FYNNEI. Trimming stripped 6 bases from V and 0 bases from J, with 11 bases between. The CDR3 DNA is TGTGCCAGCAGGGCGGGGTCACTGAACACTGAAGCTTTCTTT. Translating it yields CASRAGSLNTEAFF.

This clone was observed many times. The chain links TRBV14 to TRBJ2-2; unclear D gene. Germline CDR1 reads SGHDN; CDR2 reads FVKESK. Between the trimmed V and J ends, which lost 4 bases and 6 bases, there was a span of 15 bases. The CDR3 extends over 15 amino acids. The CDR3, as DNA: TGTGCCAGCAGCCCACTGCATCGTGGCCCCGGGGAGCTGTTTTTT. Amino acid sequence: CASSPLHRGPGELFF.

The CDR3 DNA reads TGTGCCAGCAGCTTATCCGGGGAGCAGGGCTACACCTTC. Protein: CASSLSGEQGYTF. The gene calls are TRBV7-9 and TRBJ1-2; D gene unclear. CDR1 and CDR2 (germline): SEHNR, FQNEAQ (reference sequence). The CDR3 covers 13 residues. V was shortened by 2 bases and J by 8 bases, with 12 bases between the two germline ends.

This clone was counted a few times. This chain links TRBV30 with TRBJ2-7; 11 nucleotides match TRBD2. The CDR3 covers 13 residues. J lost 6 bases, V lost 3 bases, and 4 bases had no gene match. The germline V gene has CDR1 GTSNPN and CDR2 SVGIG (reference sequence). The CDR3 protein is CAWRLAGASEQYF. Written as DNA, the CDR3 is TGTGCCTGGAGACTAGCGGGAGCTAGCGAGCAGTACTTC.

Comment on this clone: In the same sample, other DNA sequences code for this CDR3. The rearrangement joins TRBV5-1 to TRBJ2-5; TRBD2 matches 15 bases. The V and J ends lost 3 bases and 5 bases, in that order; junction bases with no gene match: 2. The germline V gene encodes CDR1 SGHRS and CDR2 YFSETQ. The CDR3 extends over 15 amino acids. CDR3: CASSSGLAGGETQYF. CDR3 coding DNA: TGCGCCAGCAGCTCGGGACTAGCGGGAGGTGAGACCCAGTACTTC.

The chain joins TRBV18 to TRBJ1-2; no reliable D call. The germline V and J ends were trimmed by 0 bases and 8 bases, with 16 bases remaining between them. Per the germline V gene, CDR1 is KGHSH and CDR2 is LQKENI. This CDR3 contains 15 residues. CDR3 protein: CASSPPRAGWLGYTF. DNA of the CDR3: TGTGCCAGCTCACCACCTCGTGCAGGATGGTTGGGCTACACCTTC.

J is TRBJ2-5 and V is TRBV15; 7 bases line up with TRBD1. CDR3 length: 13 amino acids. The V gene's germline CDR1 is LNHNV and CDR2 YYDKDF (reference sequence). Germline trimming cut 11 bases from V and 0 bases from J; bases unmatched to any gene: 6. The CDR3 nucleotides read TGTGCCGCACAAGGGGGCTACCAAGAGACCCAGTACTTC. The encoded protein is CAAQGGYQETQYF. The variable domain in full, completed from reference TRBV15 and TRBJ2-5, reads DAMVIQNPRYQVTQFGKPVTLSCSQTLNHNVMYWYQQKSSQAPKLLFHYYDKDFNNEADTPDNFQSRRPNTSFCFLDIRSPGLGDTAMYLCAAQGGYQETQYFGPGTRLLVL.

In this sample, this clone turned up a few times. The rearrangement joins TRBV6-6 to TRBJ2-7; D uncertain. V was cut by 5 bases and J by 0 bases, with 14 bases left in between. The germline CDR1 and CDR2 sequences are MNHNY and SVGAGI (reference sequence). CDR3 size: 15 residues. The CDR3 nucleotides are TGTGCCAGCAGTCACCGGAGCCGGTACTCCTACGAGCAGTACTTC. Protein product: CASSHRSRYSYEQYF.

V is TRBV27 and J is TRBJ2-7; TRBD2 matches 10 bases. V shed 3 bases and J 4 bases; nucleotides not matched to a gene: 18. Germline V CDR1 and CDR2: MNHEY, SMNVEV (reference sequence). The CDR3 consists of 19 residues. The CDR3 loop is CASSFRSGGLAGDLYEQYF. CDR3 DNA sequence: TGTGCCAGCAGTTTTAGGTCCGGGGGGCTAGCGGGAGATCTATACGAGCAGTACTTC.

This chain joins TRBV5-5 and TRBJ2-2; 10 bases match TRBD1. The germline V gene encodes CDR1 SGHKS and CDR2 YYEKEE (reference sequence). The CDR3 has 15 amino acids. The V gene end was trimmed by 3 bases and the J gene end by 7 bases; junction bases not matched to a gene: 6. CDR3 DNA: TGTGCCAGCAGCTCGAGGGGACAGGGGAGCGGGGAGCTGTTTTTT. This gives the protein CASSSRGQGSGELFF.

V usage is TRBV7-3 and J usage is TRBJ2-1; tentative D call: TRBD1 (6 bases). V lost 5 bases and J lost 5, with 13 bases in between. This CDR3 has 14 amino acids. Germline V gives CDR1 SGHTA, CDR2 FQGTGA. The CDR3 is CASSRRTANNEQFF. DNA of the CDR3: TGTGCCAGCAGCCGACGGACAGCCAACAATGAGCAGTTCTTC.

CDR3 amino acids: CASSGAGTQYF. The DNA of the CDR3 is TGTGCCAGCAGCGGCGCGGGGACCCAGTACTTC. This chain uses TRBV7-7 with TRBJ2-5, with D possibly matching TRBD2 (5 bases). This CDR3 contains 11 residues. CDR1 and CDR2 (germline): SSHAT, FNYEAQ (reference sequence). Trimming left V 5 bases short and J 7 bases short, with 8 bases between.

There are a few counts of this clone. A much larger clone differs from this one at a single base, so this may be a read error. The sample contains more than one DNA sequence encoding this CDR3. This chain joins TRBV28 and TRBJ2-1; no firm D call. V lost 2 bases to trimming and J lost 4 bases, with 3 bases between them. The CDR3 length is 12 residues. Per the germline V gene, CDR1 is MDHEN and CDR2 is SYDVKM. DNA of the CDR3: TGTGCCAGCAGTTTAGGGTACAATGAGCAGTTCTTC. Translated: CASSLGYNEQFF.

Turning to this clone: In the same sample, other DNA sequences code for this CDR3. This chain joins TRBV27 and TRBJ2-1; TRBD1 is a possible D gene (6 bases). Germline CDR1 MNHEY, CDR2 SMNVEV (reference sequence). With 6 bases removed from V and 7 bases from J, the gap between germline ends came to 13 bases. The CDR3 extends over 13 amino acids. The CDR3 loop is CASSPYRGNEQFF. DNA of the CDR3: TGTGCCAGCAGCCCTTATAGGGGGAATGAGCAGTTCTTC.

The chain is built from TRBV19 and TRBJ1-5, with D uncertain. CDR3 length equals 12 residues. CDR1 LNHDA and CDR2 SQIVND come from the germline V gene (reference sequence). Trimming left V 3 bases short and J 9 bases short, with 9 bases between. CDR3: CASSIPLGPQHF. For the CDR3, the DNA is TGTGCCAGTAGTATCCCCCTCGGGCCCCAGCATTTT.

CDR3 coding DNA: TGTGCCAGCAGTGAAATTCGGGGGCATGAGCAGTTCTTC. Its protein is CASSEIRGHEQFF. The J gene is TRBJ2-1, the V gene TRBV6-1; D may correspond to TRBD1 or TRBD2 (6 bases each). Germline loops: CDR1 MNHNS, CDR2 SASEGT. Trimming cost V 2 bases and J 8 bases, with 10 bases left between them. CDR3 length equals 13 residues.

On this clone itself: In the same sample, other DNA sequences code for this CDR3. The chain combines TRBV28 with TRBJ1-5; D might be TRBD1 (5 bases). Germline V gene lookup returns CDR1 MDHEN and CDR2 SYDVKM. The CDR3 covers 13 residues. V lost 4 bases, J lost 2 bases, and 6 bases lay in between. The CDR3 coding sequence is TGTGCCAGCAGTTGGGGCGGCAATCAGCCCCAGCATTTT. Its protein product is CASSWGGNQPQHF.

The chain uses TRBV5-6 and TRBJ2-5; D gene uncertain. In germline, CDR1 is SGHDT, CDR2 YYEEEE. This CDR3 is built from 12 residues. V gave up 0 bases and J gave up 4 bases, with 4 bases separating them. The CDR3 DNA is TGTGCCAGCAGCTTGGGGGCAGAGACCCAGTACTTC. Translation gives CASSLGAETQYF.

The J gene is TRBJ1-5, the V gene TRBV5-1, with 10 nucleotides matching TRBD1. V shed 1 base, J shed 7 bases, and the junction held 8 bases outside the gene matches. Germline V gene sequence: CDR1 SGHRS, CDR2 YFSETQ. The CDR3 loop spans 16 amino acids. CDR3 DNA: TGCGCCAGCAGCTTGTTGCCGACAGGGGGCGAACAGCCCCAGCATTTT. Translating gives CASSLLPTGGEQPQHF.

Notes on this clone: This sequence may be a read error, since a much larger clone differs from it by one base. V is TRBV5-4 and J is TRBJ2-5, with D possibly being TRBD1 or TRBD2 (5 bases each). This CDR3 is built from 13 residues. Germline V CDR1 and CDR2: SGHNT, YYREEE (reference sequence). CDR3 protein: CASSPGRQGTQYF. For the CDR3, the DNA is TGTGCCAGCAGCCCGGGACGCCAAGGGACCCAGTACTTC.

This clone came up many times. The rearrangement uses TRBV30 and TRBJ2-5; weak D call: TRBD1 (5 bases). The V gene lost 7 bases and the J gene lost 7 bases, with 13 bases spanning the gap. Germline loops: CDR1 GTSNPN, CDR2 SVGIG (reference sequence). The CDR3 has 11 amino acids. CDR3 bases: TGTGCCTACACAGGAGAATCGACCCAGTACTTC. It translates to CAYTGESTQYF. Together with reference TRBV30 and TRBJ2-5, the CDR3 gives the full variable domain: SQTIHQWPATLVQPVGSPLSLECTVEGTSNPNLYWYRQAAGRGLQLLFYSVGIGQISSEVPQNLSASRPQDRQFILSSKKLLLSDSGFYLCAYTGESTQYFGPGTRLLVL.

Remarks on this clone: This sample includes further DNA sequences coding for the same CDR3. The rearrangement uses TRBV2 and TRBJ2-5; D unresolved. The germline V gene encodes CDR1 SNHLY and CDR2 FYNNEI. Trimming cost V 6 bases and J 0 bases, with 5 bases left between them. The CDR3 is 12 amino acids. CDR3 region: CASRGYQETQYF. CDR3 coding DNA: TGTGCCAGCAGAGGGTACCAAGAGACCCAGTACTTC.

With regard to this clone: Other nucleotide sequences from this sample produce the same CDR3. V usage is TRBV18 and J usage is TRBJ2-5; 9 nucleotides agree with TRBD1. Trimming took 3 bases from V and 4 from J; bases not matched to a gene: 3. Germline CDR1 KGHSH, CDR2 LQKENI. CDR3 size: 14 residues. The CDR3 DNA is TGTGCCAGCTCACCGGGACAGGGTGGAGAGACCCAGTACTTC. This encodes CASSPGQGGETQYF.

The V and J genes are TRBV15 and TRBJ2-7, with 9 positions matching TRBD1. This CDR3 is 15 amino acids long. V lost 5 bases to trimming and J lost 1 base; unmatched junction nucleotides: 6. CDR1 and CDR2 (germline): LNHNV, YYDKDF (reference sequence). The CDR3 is CATSAPGQGSYEQYF. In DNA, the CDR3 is TGTGCCACCAGCGCCCCGGGACAGGGTTCCTACGAGCAGTACTTC.

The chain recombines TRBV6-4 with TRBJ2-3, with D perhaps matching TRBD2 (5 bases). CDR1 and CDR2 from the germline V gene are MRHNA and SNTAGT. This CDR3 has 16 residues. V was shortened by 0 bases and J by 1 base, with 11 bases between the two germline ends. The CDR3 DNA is TGTGCCAGCAGTGACTCCGCCAGCGGCGGCACAGATACGCAGTATTTT. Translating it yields CASSDSASGGTDTQYF.

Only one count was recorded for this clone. The CDR3 bases are TGTGCCAGCAGTTTGACCAGGATTAATGAAAAACTGTTTTTT. Protein: CASSLTRINEKLFF. The V gene is TRBV28, the J gene TRBJ1-4; D is unresolved. Trimming shortened V by 3 bases and J by 4 bases, and 9 bases separated the two germline ends. This CDR3 is built from 14 residues. The germline CDR1 and CDR2 sequences are MDHEN and SYDVKM.

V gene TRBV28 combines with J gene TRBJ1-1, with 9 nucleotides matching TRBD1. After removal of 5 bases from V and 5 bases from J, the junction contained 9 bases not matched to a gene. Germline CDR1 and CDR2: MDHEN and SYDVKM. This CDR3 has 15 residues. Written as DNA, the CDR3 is TGTGCCAGCAGTCTTCCGGGACAGGGAAGGACTGAAGCTTTCTTT. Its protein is CASSLPGQGRTEAFF.